This TCR beta chain was captured by sequencing in a study of early T cells in non-severe SARS-CoV-2 infection. Background on the study: The authors sequenced bulk RNA from unsorted whole blood, leaving chains unpaired.

The germline V gene encodes CDR1 SQVTM and CDR2 ANQGSEA. The CDR3 is 13 residues long. Trimming took 8 bases from V and 4 from J, leaving 17 bases between them. Tagging with unique molecular identifiers was applied to individual cDNA molecules. Each CDR3 protein gets one entry after TCRdb re-called the 5' RACE reads with MiXCR. The sample lists approximately 39,000 distinct CDR3 sequences; over 8.5% were seen once. This clonotype was picked up a small number of times. Sequenced sample: whole blood. This rearrangement joins TRBV29-1 to TRBJ1-1, with no clear D. The receptor was derived from an adult who was a healthcare worker with PCR-confirmed SARS-CoV-2 infection or an uninfected control (not recorded which). The DNA of the CDR3 is TGCAGCCTAAGCTCCGGGCCGGGCACTGAAGCTTTCTTT. Its protein is CSLSSGPGTEAFF.